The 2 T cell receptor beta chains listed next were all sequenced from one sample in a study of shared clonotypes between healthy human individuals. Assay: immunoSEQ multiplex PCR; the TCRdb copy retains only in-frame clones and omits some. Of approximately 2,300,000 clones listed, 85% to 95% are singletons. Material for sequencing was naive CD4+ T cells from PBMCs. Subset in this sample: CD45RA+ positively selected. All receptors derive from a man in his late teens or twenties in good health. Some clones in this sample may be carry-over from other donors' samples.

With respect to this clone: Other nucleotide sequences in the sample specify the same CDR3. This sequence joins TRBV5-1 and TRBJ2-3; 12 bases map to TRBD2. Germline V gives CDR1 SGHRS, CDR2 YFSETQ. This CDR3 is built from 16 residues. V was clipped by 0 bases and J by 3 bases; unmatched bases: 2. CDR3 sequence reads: CASSLAGLAGTDTQYF. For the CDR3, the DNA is TGCGCCAGCAGCTTGGCCGGACTAGCGGGAACAGATACGCAGTATTTT.

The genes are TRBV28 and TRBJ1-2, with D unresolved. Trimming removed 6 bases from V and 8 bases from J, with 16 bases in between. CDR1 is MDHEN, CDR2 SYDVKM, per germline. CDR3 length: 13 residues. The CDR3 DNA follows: TGTGCCAGCAGGGACCGGCCGCCGGGGGGCTACACCTTC. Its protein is CASRDRPPGGYTF.